This T cell receptor beta chain was found in a study of CD8+ T cells in alopecia areata. Study context: Treatment of the treated patients consisted of oral tofacitinib, 5 to 10 mg twice daily.

Of note for this clone: Its antigen is not known.

The treatment here: oral pan-JAK inhibitor, 5-10 mg twice daily. Whole-study results and caveats: Compared with mice, patients displayed less clear TCR sharing, possibly for HLA-related reasons. While tofacitinib was given, many expanded lesional clones persisted in scalp and blood. Scalp lesions, especially in alopecia totalis/universalis, had higher clonality than normal scalp.

RNA was extracted and reverse transcribed into cDNA as the sequencing template. TCRdb's table, derived via immunoSEQ multiplex PCR, lists solely in-frame clones and lacks some. The repertoire consists of 150,000 to 200,000 clones, with 45% to 75% occurring once and the leading ten covering about 3.5%. The CDR3 length is 12 residues. Germline V gene lookup returns CDR1 SQVTM and CDR2 ANQGSEA. V lost 6 bases and J lost 6, with 13 bases in between. The sequencing used CD4+ T cells sorted from blood, collected at week 4, from a patient treated with tofacitinib. The TCR originated in a human donor with alopecia areata. The V call is TRBV29-1, the J call TRBJ2-3; a weak D match, TRBD1 (6 bases). CDR3 loop: CSVRQDSDTQYF. The DNA of the CDR3 is TGCAGCGTGCGACAGGACTCGGATACGCAGTATTTT.